This T cell receptor (beta chain) was found in a study of STAT5B mutations in CD4+ large granular lymphocyte leukemia. V lost 4 bases and J lost 6; bases outside the gene matches: 3. Looked up from germline, CDR1 is MNHNY and CDR2 is SVGAGI (reference sequence). CDR3 length: 14 residues. This was a survey-level run. Clones were read by immunoSEQ multiplex PCR, and TCRdb kept only the in-frame ones, dropping some. The table records 30,000 to 35,000 clones, 70% to 90% of them present only once. The chain carries TRBV6-6 and TRBJ2-1, with TRBD1 matching 10 bases. Sequencing used CD4+ T cells from blood buffy coats. The TCR sequence derives from a human donor in good health. The CDR3 DNA is TGTGCCAGCAGTTGGACAGGGGGAATCAATGAGCAGTTCTTC. Protein sequence: CASSWTGGINEQFF.